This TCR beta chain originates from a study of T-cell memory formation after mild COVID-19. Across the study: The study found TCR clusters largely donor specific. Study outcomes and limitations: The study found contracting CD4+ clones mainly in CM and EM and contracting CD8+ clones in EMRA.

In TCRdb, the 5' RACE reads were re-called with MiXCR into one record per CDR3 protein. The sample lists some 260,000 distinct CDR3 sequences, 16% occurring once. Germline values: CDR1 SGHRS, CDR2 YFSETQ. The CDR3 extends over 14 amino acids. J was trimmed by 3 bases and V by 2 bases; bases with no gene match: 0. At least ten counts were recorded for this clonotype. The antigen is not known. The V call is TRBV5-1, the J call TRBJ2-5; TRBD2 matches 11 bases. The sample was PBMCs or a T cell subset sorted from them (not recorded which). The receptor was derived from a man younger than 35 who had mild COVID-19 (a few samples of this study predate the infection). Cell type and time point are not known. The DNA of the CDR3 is TGCGCCAGCAGCTTACTAGCGGGGGAAGAGACCCAGTACTTC. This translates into CASSLLAGEETQYF.